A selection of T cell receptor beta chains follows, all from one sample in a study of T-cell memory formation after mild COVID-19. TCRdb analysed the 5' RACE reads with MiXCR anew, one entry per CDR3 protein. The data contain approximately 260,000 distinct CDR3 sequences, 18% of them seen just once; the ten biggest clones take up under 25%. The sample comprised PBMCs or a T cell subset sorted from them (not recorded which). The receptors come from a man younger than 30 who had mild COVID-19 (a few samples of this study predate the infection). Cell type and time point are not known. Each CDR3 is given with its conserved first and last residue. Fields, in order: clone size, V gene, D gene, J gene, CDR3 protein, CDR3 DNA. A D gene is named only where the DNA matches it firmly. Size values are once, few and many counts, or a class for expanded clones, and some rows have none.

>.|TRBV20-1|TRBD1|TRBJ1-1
CSAQGQFFLNTEAFF
TGCAGTGCCCAGGGACAGTTCTTTTTGAACACTGAAGCTTTCTTT
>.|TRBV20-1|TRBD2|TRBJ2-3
CRARDPLGGGVVDTQYF
TGCAGAGCTAGAGATCCTTTGGGCGGGGGGGTTGTAGATACGCAGTATTTT
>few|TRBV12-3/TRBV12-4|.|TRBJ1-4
CASSPTTGAGEKLFF
TGTGCCAGCAGCCCTACGACCGGCGCGGGTGAAAAACTGTTTTTT
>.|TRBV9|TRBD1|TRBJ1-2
CASSKNRDRGYGYTF
TGTGCCAGCAGCAAAAATAGGGACAGGGGATATGGCTACACCTTC
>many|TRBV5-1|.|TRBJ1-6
CASSRDSGVSYNSPLHF
TGCGCCAGCAGCCGAGATTCAGGGGTGTCCTATAATTCACCCCTCCACTTT
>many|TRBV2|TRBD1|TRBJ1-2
CASSGQGADYGYTF
TGTGCCAGCAGCGGACAGGGGGCCGACTATGGCTACACCTTC
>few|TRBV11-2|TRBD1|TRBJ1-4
CASSFNGQGEFF
TGTGCCAGCAGCTTTAATGGACAGGGCGAATTTTTT
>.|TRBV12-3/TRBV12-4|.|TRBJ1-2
CASSLGGGWTYGYTF
TGTGCCAGCAGTTTAGGGGGGGGCTGGACCTATGGCTACACCTTC
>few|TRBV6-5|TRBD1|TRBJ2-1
CASSYRDRGYEQFF
TGTGCCAGCAGTTACAGGGACAGGGGTTATGAGCAGTTCTTC
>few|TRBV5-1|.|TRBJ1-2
CASSLAQEQYGYTF
TGCGCCAGCAGCTTGGCCCAGGAGCAGTATGGCTACACCTTC
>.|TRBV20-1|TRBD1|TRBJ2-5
CSARTGDFSTLGETQYF
TGCAGTGCGCGGACAGGGGATTTCTCGACCCTCGGAGAGACCCAGTACTTC
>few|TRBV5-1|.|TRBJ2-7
CASSPSGTLYEQYF
TGCGCCAGCAGCCCTTCCGGGACCCTCTACGAGCAGTACTTC
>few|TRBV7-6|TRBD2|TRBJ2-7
CASSPRTSGVREQYF
TGTGCCAGCAGCCCGCGGACTAGCGGGGTGAGGGAGCAGTACTTC
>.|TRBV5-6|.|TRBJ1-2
CASSRRGAWNYGYTF
TGTGCCAGCAGCCGCCGGGGGGCGTGGAACTATGGCTACACCTTC
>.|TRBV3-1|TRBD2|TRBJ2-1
CASSPRSGGGSDEQFF
TGTGCCAGCAGCCCGAGGTCGGGGGGGGGCTCGGATGAGCAGTTCTTC
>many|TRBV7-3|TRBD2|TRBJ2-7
CASSPGSGGSYEQYF
TGTGCCAGCAGCCCAGGTTCGGGGGGCTCCTACGAGCAGTACTTC
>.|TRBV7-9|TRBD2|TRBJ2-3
CASSLVLAVSTDTQYF
TGTGCCAGCAGCTTAGTTCTAGCGGTCTCGACAGATACGCAGTATTTT
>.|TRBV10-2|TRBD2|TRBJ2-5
CASSLAGGRGQYF
TGCGCCAGCAGTCTAGCGGGGGGCAGGGGCCAGTACTTC
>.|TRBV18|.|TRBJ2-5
CASSQGLFGETQYF
TGTGCCAGCTCACAGGGACTTTTCGGGGAGACCCAGTACTTC
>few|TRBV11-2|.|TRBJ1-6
CASSLRWRDSPLHF
TGTGCCAGCAGTCTAAGGTGGAGAGATTCACCCCTCCACTTT
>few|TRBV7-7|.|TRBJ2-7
CASSLNERGGHEQYF
TGTGCCAGCAGCTTAAATGAAAGGGGAGGTCACGAGCAGTACTTC
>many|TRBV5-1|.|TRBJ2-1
CASSRAVLSYNEQFF
TGCGCCAGCAGCAGAGCGGTTCTCTCCTACAATGAGCAGTTCTTC
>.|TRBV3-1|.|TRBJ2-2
CASSPVGGNTGELFF
TGTGCCAGCAGCCCCGTCGGCGGGAACACCGGGGAGCTGTTTTTT
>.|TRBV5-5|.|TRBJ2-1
CASSLREAGNNEQFF
TGTGCCAGCAGCTTGCGGGAAGCAGGAAACAATGAGCAGTTCTTC
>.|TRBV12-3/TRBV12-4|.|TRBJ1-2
CASSLGVGYTF
TGTGCCAGCAGCCTGGGCGTGGGCTACACCTTC
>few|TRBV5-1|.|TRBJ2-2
CASSLFGPNTGELFF
TGCGCCAGCAGCTTGTTTGGGCCGAACACCGGGGAGCTGTTTTTT
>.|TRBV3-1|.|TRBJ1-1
CASSQDAGEGGTEAFF
TGTGCCAGCAGCCAAGATGCGGGGGAGGGTGGCACTGAAGCTTTCTTT
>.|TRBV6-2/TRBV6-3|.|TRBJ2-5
CASSYVFLQTQYF
TGTGCCAGCAGTTACGTCTTTTTACAGACCCAGTACTTC
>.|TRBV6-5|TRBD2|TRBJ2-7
CASSQTSGGLSYEQYF
TGTGCCAGCAGCCAAACTAGCGGGGGGCTCTCCTACGAGCAGTACTTC
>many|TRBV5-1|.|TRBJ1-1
CASSLEQGKTEAFF
TGCGCCAGCAGCTTGGAGCAGGGAAAAACTGAAGCTTTCTTT
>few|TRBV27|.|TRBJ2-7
CASSLSVGGGPSSYEQYF
TGTGCCAGCAGTTTATCGGTGGGGGGGGGCCCGAGCTCCTACGAGCAGTACTTC
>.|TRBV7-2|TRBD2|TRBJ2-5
CASSPRGSGGSQETQYF
TGTGCCAGCAGCCCGCGTGGCAGCGGGGGTTCCCAAGAGACCCAGTACTTC
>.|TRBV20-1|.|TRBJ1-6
CSANFGPNSPLHF
TGCAGTGCTAACTTCGGGCCCAATTCACCCCTCCACTTT
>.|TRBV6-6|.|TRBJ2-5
CASRETGETQYF
TGTGCCAGCAGGGAAACAGGAGAGACCCAGTACTTC
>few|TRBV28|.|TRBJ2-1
CASPPSTTYNEQFF
TGTGCCAGCCCCCCGTCTACCACCTACAATGAGCAGTTCTTC
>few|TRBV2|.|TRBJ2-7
CASNEYEQYF
TGTGCCAGCAATGAGTACGAGCAGTACTTC
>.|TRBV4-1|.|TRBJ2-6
CASRITETSGANVLTF
TGCGCCAGCAGGATTACAGAGACCTCTGGGGCCAACGTCCTGACTTTC
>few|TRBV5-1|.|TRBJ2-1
CASRDGTLSYNEQFF
TGCGCCAGCCGGGACGGCACCCTCTCCTACAATGAGCAGTTCTTC
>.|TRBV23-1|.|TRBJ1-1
CASSRKDSSSEAFF
TGCGCCAGCAGTCGGAAGGACAGTTCGAGTGAAGCTTTCTTT
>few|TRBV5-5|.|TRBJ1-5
CASTREVAGQPQHF
TGTGCCAGCACCCGGGAAGTAGCTGGACAGCCCCAGCATTTT
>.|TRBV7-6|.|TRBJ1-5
CASSLTGENQPQHF
TGTGCCAGCAGCTTAACCGGGGAAAATCAGCCCCAGCATTTT
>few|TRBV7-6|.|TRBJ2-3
CASSTKTGASRRTDTQYF
TGTGCCAGCAGCACAAAGACGGGGGCTTCGCGTAGGACAGATACGCAGTATTTT
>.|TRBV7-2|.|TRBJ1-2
CASSRNQGSSGYTF
TGTGCCAGCAGTCGAAATCAGGGGTCGTCTGGCTACACCTTC
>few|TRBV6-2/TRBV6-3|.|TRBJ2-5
CASSNWGETQYF
TGTGCCAGCAGTAACTGGGGGGAGACCCAGTACTTC
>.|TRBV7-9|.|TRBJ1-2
CASSLESTSYTF
TGTGCCAGCAGCTTAGAGAGCACGAGCTACACCTTC
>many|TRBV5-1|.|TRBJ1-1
CASSLDGGRTEAFF
TGCGCCAGCAGCTTGGATGGGGGCCGGACTGAAGCTTTCTTT
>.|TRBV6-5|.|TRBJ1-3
CASSYSPASGNTIYF
TGTGCCAGCAGTTACTCCCCAGCCTCTGGAAACACCATATATTTT
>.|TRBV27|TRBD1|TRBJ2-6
CARLGDRGNSGANVLTF
TGTGCCAGACTAGGGGACAGGGGCAACTCTGGGGCCAACGTCCTGACTTTC
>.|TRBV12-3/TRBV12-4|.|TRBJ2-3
CASSYSRGDTQYF
TGTGCCAGCAGTTATAGTCGCGGCGATACGCAGTATTTT
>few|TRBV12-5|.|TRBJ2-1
CASGLVRRSGYNEQFF
TGTGCTAGTGGTTTGGTACGGAGATCTGGGTACAATGAGCAGTTCTTC
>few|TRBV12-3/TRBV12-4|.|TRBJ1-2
CASSNRGGYTF
TGTGCCAGCAGCAACCGCGGGGGCTACACCTTC
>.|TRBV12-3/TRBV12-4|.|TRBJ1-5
CASSSETRERGQPQHF
TGTGCCAGCAGTTCTGAGACGCGGGAAAGGGGTCAGCCCCAGCATTTT
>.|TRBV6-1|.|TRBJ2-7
CASTEYGTGSSYEQYF
TGTGCCAGCACTGAATACGGGACCGGTAGCTCCTACGAGCAGTACTTC
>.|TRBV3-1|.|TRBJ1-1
CASSQVPTGQPEAFF
TGTGCCAGCAGCCAAGTGCCCACAGGACAGCCCGAAGCTTTCTTT